These 19 T cell receptor beta chains were sequenced from one sample in a study of control samples from healthy donors and cancer patients (dated by TCRdb to 2020 to 2021). The library was generated by the immunoSEQ multiplex PCR assay. The table was pulled from immuneACCESS by TCRdb, which kept in-frame rearrangements only. Such tables lose some clones; where checked, under half of the loss comes from unresolved V genes, and the rest has no known cause. The sample records about 170,000 clones, roughly 89% of which are singletons. The leading ten clones occupy about 1.6% of the sample. Sequencing used blood. The receptor source for this set is a woman in her 30s in good health.

The V and J genes are TRBV13 and TRBJ1-2; TRBD1 matches at 10 bases. This CDR3 has 15 amino acids. Per germline, CDR1 PRHDT and CDR2 FYEKMQ (reference sequence). J lost 1 base, V lost 3 bases, and 2 bases had no gene match. As DNA, the CDR3 is TGTGCCAGCAGCTTCGACAGGGGGCGTAACTATGGCTACACCTTC. Amino acid sequence: CASSFDRGRNYGYTF.

The V and J genes are TRBV25-1 and TRBJ1-2; D not certain. V lost 1 base, J lost 1 base, and 10 bases lay in between. Germline assignment: CDR1 MGHDK and CDR2 SYGVNS. The CDR3 consists of 15 residues. The CDR3, as DNA: TGTGCCAGCAGTGAATCGGGCAGATTTAACTATGGCTACACCTTC. It encodes CASSESGRFNYGYTF.

The chain carries TRBV12-5 and TRBJ2-1; 10 nucleotides align to TRBD1. The J segment lost 0 bases and the V segment lost 6 bases, leaving 2 bases of the junction unmatched. This CDR3 region has 15 residues. From germline, CDR1 is LGHNT and CDR2 FRNRAP. CDR3 loop: CASGRTGGSYNEQFF. The CDR3 nucleotides read TGTGCTAGTGGCCGGACAGGGGGCTCCTACAATGAGCAGTTCTTC.

To note about this clone: Different DNA sequences within this sample yield the same CDR3. V gene TRBV2 combines with J gene TRBJ2-2; D ambiguous. Germline CDR1 and CDR2: SNHLY and FYNNEI. Trimming pared 1 base from V and 5 bases from J, leaving 5 bases between. The CDR3 totals 13 residues. The CDR3 protein is CASSEGGTGELFF. CDR3 coding DNA: TGTGCCAGCAGTGAAGGGGGAACCGGGGAGCTGTTTTTT.

The rearrangement joins TRBV7-9 to TRBJ1-1; a weak D match, TRBD1 (6 bases). The CDR3 spans 15 residues. V lost 5 bases to trimming and J lost 3 bases, with 16 bases between them. Looked up from germline, CDR1 is SEHNR and CDR2 is FQNEAQ (reference sequence). CDR3 sequence (DNA): TGTGCCAGCAGCCCTTCGTGGGACACTGACACTGAAGCTTTCTTT. Translated: CASSPSWDTDTEAFF.

The rearrangement joins TRBV3-1 (or the pseudogene TRBV3-2) to TRBJ2-2; possible D gene TRBD1, 6 bases. V shed 7 bases and J shed 5 bases, with 11 bases lying between them. The V gene's germline CDR1 is LGHDT and CDR2 YNNKEL (reference sequence). The CDR3 consists of 13 residues. The CDR3 DNA is TGTGCCAGCACCCTGAGGGGGACCGGGGAGCTGTTTTTT. This codes for CASTLRGTGELFF.

The rearrangement joins TRBV5-4 to TRBJ2-1, with 11 bases lining up with TRBD2. V trimming: 1 base; J trimming: 4 bases; junction bases outside the gene matches: 4. The CDR3 spans 16 residues. Germline-derived CDR1 and CDR2 are SGHNT and YYREEE (reference sequence). CDR3 in amino acids: CASSLTSGGLYNEQFF. Here the CDR3 DNA reads TGTGCCAGCAGCTTGACTAGCGGGGGCCTATACAATGAGCAGTTCTTC.

V and J are TRBV6-4 and TRBJ1-1, with D perhaps matching TRBD1 (6 bases). The germline gives CDR1 MRHNA, CDR2 SNTAGT. The CDR3 consists of 14 residues. The V and J ends lost 0 bases and 4 bases respectively, with 9 bases between them. The CDR3 DNA sequence: TGTGCCAGCAGTGACTCGGGGGGGGCCACTGAAGCTTTCTTT. Residues: CASSDSGGATEAFF.

The chain recombines TRBV5-6 with TRBJ1-2; tentative D call: TRBD1 (5 bases). Trimming took off 4 bases at V and 3 bases at J, with 13 bases between the two ends. CDR1 and CDR2 from the germline V gene are SGHDT and YYEEEE. The CDR3 contains 14 residues. The CDR3 DNA reads as TGTGCCAGCAGCCTGGGGGACGCGTACTATGGCTACACCTTC. It yields the protein CASSLGDAYYGYTF.

The chain recombines TRBV11-3 with TRBJ1-2; 8 bases are a match to TRBD1. V trimming: 5 bases; J trimming: 4 bases; junction bases outside the gene matches: 6. The CDR3 covers 14 residues. CDR1 is SGHNT and CDR2 is YENEEA in the germline V gene. The CDR3 region is CASSAQGAIYGYTF. DNA for the CDR3: TGTGCCAGCAGCGCCCAGGGGGCAATCTATGGCTACACCTTC. Supplemented by reference TRBV11-3 and TRBJ1-2, the full variable domain reads EAGVVQSPRYKIIEKKQPVAFWCNPISGHNTLYWYLQNLGQGPELLIRYENEEAVDDSQLPKDRFSAERLKGVDSTLKIQPAELGDSAVYLCASSAQGAIYGYTFGSGTRLTVV.

This chain uses TRBV7-3 with TRBJ1-1; no definite D call. The CDR3 has 13 residues. The germline gives CDR1 SGHTA, CDR2 FQGTGA. V lost 5 bases and J 1 base, leaving 8 bases between the germline ends. The CDR3 bases are TGTGCCAGCAGCCCGGACGGGAACACTGAAGCTTTCTTT. Its translation: CASSPDGNTEAFF.

V gene TRBV6-6 combines with J gene TRBJ1-5; 7 bases match TRBD1. V dropped 3 bases and J dropped 0; count of bases not matched to a gene: 2. This CDR3 has 15 residues. In germline, CDR1 is MNHNY, CDR2 SVGAGI (reference sequence). The CDR3 coding sequence is TGTGCCAGCAGTTATCGGGACAGTAGCAATCAGCCCCAGCATTTT. This gives the protein CASSYRDSSNQPQHF.

The chain carries TRBV9 and TRBJ1-4, with D perhaps matching TRBD1 (6 bases). With 4 bases removed from V and 3 bases from J, the gap between germline ends came to 13 bases. Germline V gives CDR1 SGDLS, CDR2 YYNGEE. The CDR3 runs to 15 residues. The CDR3 DNA is TGTGCCAGCAGCCCCCGACAGGCCGCTAATGAAAAACTGTTTTTT. Its protein product is CASSPRQAANEKLFF.

The V and J genes are TRBV12-3 or TRBV12-4 and TRBJ1-1; the D gene is possibly TRBD1 (5 bases). The CDR3 loop spans 13 amino acids. Trimming took off 6 bases at V and 0 bases at J, with 8 bases between the two ends. This CDR3 reads CASRQVLNTEAFF. CDR3 nucleotides: TGTGCCAGCAGACAGGTATTGAACACTGAAGCTTTCTTT.

The chain employs TRBV18 and TRBJ1-1; 7 nucleotides agree with TRBD1. V dropped 4 bases and J dropped 4; count of bases not matched to a gene: 3. The CDR3 totals 13 residues. Germline V lookup: CDR1 KGHSH, CDR2 LQKENI. The CDR3 spells CASSQGALTEAFF. CDR3 sequence (DNA): TGTGCCAGCTCACAGGGGGCCCTCACTGAAGCTTTCTTT. Full variable domain (rest looked up from reference TRBV18 and TRBJ1-1): NAGVMQNPRHLVRRRGQEARLRCSPMKGHSHVYWYRQLPEEGLKFMVYLQKENIIDESGMPKERFSAEFPKEGPSILRIQQVVRGDSAAYFCASSQGALTEAFFGQGTRLTVV.

The chain recombines TRBV5-1 with TRBJ2-5; TRBD2 matches at 9 bases. After removal of 0 bases from V and 4 bases from J, the junction contained 4 bases not matched to a gene. The CDR3 length is 15 residues. CDR1 and CDR2 (germline): SGHRS, YFSETQ. The CDR3 here is CASSLGAGGPETQYF. CDR3 DNA sequence: TGCGCCAGCAGCTTGGGAGCGGGGGGCCCAGAGACCCAGTACTTC.

This chain links TRBV29-1 with TRBJ1-3; D is unresolved. The CDR3 spans 13 residues. CDR1 SQVTM and CDR2 ANQGSEA come from the germline V gene. The V end was cut by 5 bases, the J end by 4 bases, with 12 bases between. The CDR3, as DNA: TGCAGCGTTCAAGGAGGTTCCGGAAACACCATATATTTT. Amino acids: CSVQGGSGNTIYF.

The chain combines TRBV19 with TRBJ2-1; D gene unclear. CDR3 length: 10 residues. The V end lost 3 bases, the J end lost 10 bases, and 4 bases lay between the germline ends. The germline CDR1 and CDR2 sequences are LNHDA and SQIVND (reference sequence). Written as DNA, the CDR3 is TGTGCCAGTAGTATCGGGGAGCAGTTCTTC. Its translation is CASSIGEQFF.

This clone was seen a few times. The V call is TRBV4-1, the J call TRBJ2-5, with 9 bases lining up with TRBD2. The J segment lost 5 bases and the V segment lost 0 bases, leaving 10 bases of the junction unmatched. CDR3 length: 17 amino acids. Germline CDR1 MGHRA, CDR2 YSYEKL. In DNA, the CDR3 is TGCGCCAGCAGCCAAGAGCGCGGGAGGGCCGGTGGGGAGACCCAGTACTTC. This gives the protein CASSQERGRAGGETQYF.